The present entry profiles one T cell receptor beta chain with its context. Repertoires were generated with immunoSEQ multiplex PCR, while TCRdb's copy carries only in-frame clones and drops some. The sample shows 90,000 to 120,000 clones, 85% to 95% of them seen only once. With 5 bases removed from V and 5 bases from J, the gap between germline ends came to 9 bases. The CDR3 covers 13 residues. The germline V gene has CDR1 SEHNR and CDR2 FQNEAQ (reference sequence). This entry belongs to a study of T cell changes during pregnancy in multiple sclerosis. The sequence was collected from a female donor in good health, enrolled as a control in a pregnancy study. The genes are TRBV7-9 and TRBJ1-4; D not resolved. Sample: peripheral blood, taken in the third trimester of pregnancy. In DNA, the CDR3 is TGTGCCAGCAGCGTCGACTCAAATGAAAAACTGTTTTTT. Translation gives CASSVDSNEKLFF.